In this sample, the clone carrying this T cell receptor beta chain turned up many times. Its specificity is not known. The germline gives CDR1 MNHEY, CDR2 SVGAGI. V lost 0 bases and J lost 7, with 10 bases in between. This CDR3 comprises 15 residues. This specimen belongs to a study of identical twins. A template switching step contributed a universal primer site, while unique molecular identifiers were present in the cDNA. TCRdb re-analysed the 5' RACE reads in MiXCR, keeping a single row per CDR3 protein. The table has under 450,000 distinct CDR3 sequences, around 18% seen once; the top ten hold about 12%. Notes on the study in general: There were fewer insertions in abundant cord blood beta clonotypes, but memory repertoires showed no such pattern. Beta out-of-frame sequences displayed a weaker excess of sharing between twins.

Sequenced input: naive T cells sorted from blood. The chain combines TRBV6-5 with TRBJ1-6; D ambiguous. The TCR sequence derives from a man in his forties or fifties in good health. This CDR3 reads CASSYSTSQNSPLHF. CDR3 nucleotides: TGTGCCAGCAGTTACTCGACCTCGCAGAATTCACCCCTCCACTTT.